Listed below are T cell receptor beta chains from one sample, sequenced in a study of blood T cell repertoires in COVID-19. Profiled with immunoSEQ multiplex PCR; TCRdb holds only in-frame clones, not every one. In the table there are 200,000 to 300,000 clones, 85% to 90% of which are singletons. The material sequenced was peripheral blood. The receptors here all came from a woman in her sixties or seventies with COVID-19, enrolled during active disease. The CDR3 runs from the conserved cysteine through the conserved F or W. A D gene is named only where the DNA matches it firmly. Size values are once, few and many counts, or a class for expanded clones, and some rows have none.

clone size	D gene	V gene	J gene	CDR3 protein	CDR3 DNA
-	-	TRBV7-7	TRBJ2-7	CASSRTARRGSEQYF	TGTGCCAGCAGCCGCACAGCTAGGAGGGGTTCCGAGCAGTACTTC
-	-	TRBV11-2	TRBJ2-7	CASSLDSPPLEQYF	TGTGCCAGCAGCTTAGATTCCCCCCCTCTCGAGCAGTACTTC
-	-	TRBV5-1	TRBJ2-5	CASRTGQGGIETQYF	TGCGCCAGCAGGACCGGACAGGGAGGGATCGAGACCCAGTACTTC
-	TRBD2	TRBV7-3	TRBJ2-3	CASSSARLAGLTDTQYF	TGTGCCAGCAGCTCCGCTCGACTAGCGGGGCTCACAGATACGCAGTATTTT
-	-	TRBV15	TRBJ1-3	CATSRDKGFGNTIYF	TGTGCCACCAGCAGAGATAAGGGGTTCGGAAACACCATATATTTT
once	-	TRBV15	TRBJ2-7	CATSRTGEQYF	TGTGCCACCAGCAGAACGGGGGAGCAGTACTTC
few	-	TRBV4-3	TRBJ1-2	CASSRGQWSYGYTF	TGCGCCAGCAGCCGAGGACAGTGGAGCTATGGCTACACCTTC
-	-	TRBV29-1	TRBJ1-1	CSVELQDHTEAFF	TGCAGCGTTGAATTACAGGACCACACTGAAGCTTTCTTT
once	-	TRBV6-1	TRBJ2-3	CASSEPRGPSTDTQYF	TGTGCCAGCAGTGAACCCAGGGGACCTAGCACAGATACGCAGTATTTT
once	-	TRBV5-1	TRBJ2-3	CASSSSPSTDTQYF	TGCGCCAGCAGCTCTTCCCCTAGCACAGATACGCAGTATTTT
-	-	TRBV3-1/TRBV3-2	TRBJ2-1	CASSQDERDNEQFF	TGTGCCAGCAGCCAAGATGAACGGGACAATGAGCAGTTCTTC
once	TRBD1	TRBV5-1	TRBJ2-7	CASSLVQGPYEQYF	TGCGCCAGCAGCTTGGTACAGGGGCCCTACGAGCAGTACTTC
-	TRBD1	TRBV5-8	TRBJ1-1	CASSMATGNLNTEAFF	TGTGCCAGCAGCATGGCGACAGGGAATTTGAACACTGAAGCTTTCTTT
-	TRBD1	TRBV6-2/TRBV6-3	TRBJ1-5	CASSYRGQGGSNQPQHF	TGTGCCAGCAGTTACCGGGGACAGGGAGGAAGCAATCAGCCCCAGCATTTT
-	TRBD1	TRBV5-1	TRBJ1-5	CASSLGTGTGNQPQHF	TGCGCCAGCAGCTTGGGGACCGGGACAGGAAATCAGCCCCAGCATTTT
-	-	TRBV6-5	TRBJ2-2	CASGETGNTGELFF	TGTGCCAGCGGGGAGACAGGGAACACCGGGGAGCTGTTTTTT
-	-	TRBV30	TRBJ2-7	CAGLVGPGYEQYF	TGTGCCGGGCTCGTTGGGCCTGGCTACGAGCAGTACTTC
-	-	TRBV6-5	TRBJ1-1	CASSRGGTEAFF	TGTGCCAGCAGTAGGGGGGGGACTGAAGCTTTCTTT
-	-	TRBV10-3	TRBJ2-3	CAIPRPISESGSDTQYF	TGTGCCATCCCCCGGCCCATCAGTGAGTCGGGGTCAGATACGCAGTATTTT
-	-	TRBV5-1	TRBJ1-4	CASSLQARASGRVPTNEKLFF	TGCGCCAGCAGCTTGCAGGCCCGGGCGTCAGGGAGGGTTCCGACTAATGAAAAACTGTTTTTT
-	-	TRBV11-1	TRBJ1-1	CASSSPRGGPSTEAFF	TGTGCCAGCAGCTCCCCGAGGGGAGGTCCGAGCACTGAAGCTTTCTTT
-	TRBD2	TRBV3-1/TRBV3-2	TRBJ2-7	CASSGRPGGHHYEQYF	TGTGCCAGCAGCGGGCGGCCGGGAGGCCACCACTACGAGCAGTACTTC
once	TRBD1	TRBV30	TRBJ2-5	CAWSRRGQEETQYF	TGTGCCTGGAGTCGTAGGGGGCAAGAAGAGACCCAGTACTTC
-	TRBD2	TRBV27	TRBJ2-3	CASSKTYSGRGADTQYF	TGTGCCAGCAGCAAAACCTATAGCGGGAGAGGGGCAGATACGCAGTATTTT
-	-	TRBV25-1	TRBJ1-5	CASSSSGPNQPQHF	TGTGCCAGCAGTTCATCAGGGCCGAATCAGCCCCAGCATTTT
-	TRBD1	TRBV19	TRBJ2-5	CASSKNRGRETQYF	TGTGCCAGTAGTAAGAACAGGGGACGAGAGACCCAGTACTTC
-	TRBD1	TRBV19	TRBJ1-2	CASMMTGGAYGYTF	TGTGCCAGTATGATGACAGGGGGCGCCTATGGCTACACCTTC
once	TRBD1	TRBV28	TRBJ2-7	CASANTGTGHYEQYF	TGTGCCAGCGCCAACACCGGGACAGGGCACTACGAGCAGTACTTC
-	-	TRBV7-9	TRBJ2-2	CASSPTPGLTRDTGELFF	TGTGCCAGCAGCCCAACCCCCGGACTAACCCGGGACACCGGGGAGCTGTTTTTT
-	TRBD1	TRBV28	TRBJ2-3	CASSGKGQGKQYF	TGTGCCAGCAGTGGAAAGGGACAGGGAAAGCAGTATTTT
-	TRBD1	TRBV6-5	TRBJ1-5	CASSWTGGPNQPQHF	TGTGCCAGCAGTTGGACAGGGGGACCCAATCAGCCCCAGCATTTT
few	-	TRBV28	TRBJ1-1	CASIPGGFAEAFF	TGTGCCAGCATCCCGGGGGGTTTCGCTGAAGCTTTCTTT
-	-	TRBV6-4	TRBJ1-1	CASSVTQNTEAFF	TGTGCCAGCAGTGTAACACAGAACACTGAAGCTTTCTTT
-	TRBD1	TRBV28	TRBJ2-5	CASSSPDRVQETQYF	TGTGCCAGCAGCTCCCCCGACAGGGTCCAAGAGACCCAGTACTTC
once	-	TRBV9	TRBJ1-5	CASGSSGGNQPQHF	TGTGCCAGCGGATCCTCTGGAGGCAATCAGCCCCAGCATTTT
once	-	TRBV5-1	TRBJ1-4	CASNSGGTNEKLFF	TGCGCCAGTAACTCGGGGGGGACTAATGAAAAACTGTTTTTT
once	TRBD2	TRBV28	TRBJ2-1	CASSVPLGGGPHEQFF	TGTGCCAGCAGTGTCCCCCTCGGGGGAGGGCCCCATGAGCAGTTCTTC
-	TRBD1	TRBV19	TRBJ1-1	CASSMARDRGTEAFF	TGTGCCAGTAGTATGGCCCGGGACAGGGGTACTGAAGCTTTCTTT